The text below deals with one T cell receptor beta chain. Its antigen is still unknown. This entry is derived from a study of T cells in tumors after PD-1 blockade. Study in general: Prior checkpoint blockade, systemic immunosuppressant use, or anti-cancer therapy within 4 weeks excluded patients. Treatment was either pembrolizumab 200 mg every 3 weeks or cemiplimab 350 mg every 2 weeks. During anti-PD-1 treatment, some patients continued daily vismodegib 150 mg. General study results and limits: Approximately 41% of tumor TCR clonotypes were also found in blood.

Sequencing was performed with immunoSEQ multiplex PCR; in TCRdb, only in-frame clones are kept and a portion is missing. The sample consists of under 75,000 clones, approximately 79% of them appearing once. Trimming took off 3 bases at V and 6 bases at J, with 6 bases between the two ends. CDR1 is LGHDT and CDR2 is YNNKEL in the germline V gene (reference sequence). CDR3 length equals 11 residues. Sample: PBMCs, taken after anti-PD-1 treatment. The sequence was obtained from a human donor with basal cell carcinoma. This sequence joins TRBV3-1 (or the pseudogene TRBV3-2) and TRBJ2-7; D gene ambiguous. The CDR3 protein is CASSQGFEQYF. The CDR3 nucleotides are TGTGCCAGCAGCCAGGGTTTCGAGCAGTACTTC.